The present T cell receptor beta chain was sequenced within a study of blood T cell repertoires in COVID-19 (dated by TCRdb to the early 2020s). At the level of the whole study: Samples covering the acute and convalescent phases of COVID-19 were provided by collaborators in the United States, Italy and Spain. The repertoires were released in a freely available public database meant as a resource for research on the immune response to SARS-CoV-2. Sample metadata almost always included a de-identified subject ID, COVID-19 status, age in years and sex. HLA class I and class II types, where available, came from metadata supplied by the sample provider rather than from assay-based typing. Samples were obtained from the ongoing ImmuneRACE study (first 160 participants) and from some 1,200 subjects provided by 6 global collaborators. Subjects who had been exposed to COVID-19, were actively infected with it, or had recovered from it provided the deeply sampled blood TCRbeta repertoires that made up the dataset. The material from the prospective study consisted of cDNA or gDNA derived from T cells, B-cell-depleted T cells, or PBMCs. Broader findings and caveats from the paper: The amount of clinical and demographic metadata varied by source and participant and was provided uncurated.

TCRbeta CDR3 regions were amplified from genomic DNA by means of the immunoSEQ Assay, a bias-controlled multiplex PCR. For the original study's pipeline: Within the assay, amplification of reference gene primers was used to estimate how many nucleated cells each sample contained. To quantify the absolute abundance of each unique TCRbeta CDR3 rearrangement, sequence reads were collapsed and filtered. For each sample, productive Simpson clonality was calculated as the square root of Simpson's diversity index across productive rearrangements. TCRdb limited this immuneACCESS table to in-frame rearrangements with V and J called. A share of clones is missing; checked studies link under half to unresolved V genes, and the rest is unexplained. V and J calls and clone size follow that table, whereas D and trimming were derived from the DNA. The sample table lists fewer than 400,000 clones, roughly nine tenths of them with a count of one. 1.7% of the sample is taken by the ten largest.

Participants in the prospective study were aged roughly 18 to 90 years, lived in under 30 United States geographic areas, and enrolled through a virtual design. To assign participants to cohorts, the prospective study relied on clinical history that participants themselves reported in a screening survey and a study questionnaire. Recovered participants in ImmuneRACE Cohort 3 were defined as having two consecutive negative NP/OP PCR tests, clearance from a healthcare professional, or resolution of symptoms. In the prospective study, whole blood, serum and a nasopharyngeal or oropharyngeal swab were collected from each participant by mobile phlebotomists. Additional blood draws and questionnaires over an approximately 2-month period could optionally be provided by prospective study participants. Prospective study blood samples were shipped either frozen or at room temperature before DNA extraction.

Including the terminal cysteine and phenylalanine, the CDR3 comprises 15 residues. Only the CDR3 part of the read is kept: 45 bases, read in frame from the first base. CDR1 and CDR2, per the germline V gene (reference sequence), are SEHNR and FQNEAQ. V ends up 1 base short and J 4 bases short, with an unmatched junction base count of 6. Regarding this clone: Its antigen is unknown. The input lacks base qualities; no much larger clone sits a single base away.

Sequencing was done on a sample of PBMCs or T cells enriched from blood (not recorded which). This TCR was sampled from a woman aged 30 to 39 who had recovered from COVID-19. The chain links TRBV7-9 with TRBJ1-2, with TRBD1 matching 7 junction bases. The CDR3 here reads CASSLDWDRLYGYTF. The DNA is TGTGCCAGCAGCTTAGATTGGGACAGACTCTATGGCTACACCTTC.